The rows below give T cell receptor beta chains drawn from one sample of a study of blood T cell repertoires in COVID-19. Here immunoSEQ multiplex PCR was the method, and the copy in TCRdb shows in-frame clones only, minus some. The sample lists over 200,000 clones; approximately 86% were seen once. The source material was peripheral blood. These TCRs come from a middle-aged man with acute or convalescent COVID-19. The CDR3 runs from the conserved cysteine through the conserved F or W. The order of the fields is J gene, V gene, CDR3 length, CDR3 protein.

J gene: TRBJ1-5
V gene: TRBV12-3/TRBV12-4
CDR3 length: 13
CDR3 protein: CASSFGGYQPQHF

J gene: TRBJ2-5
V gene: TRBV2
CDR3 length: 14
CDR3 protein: CASSAHVGGETQYF

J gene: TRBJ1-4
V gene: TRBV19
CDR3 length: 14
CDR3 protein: CASYPGHTSEKLFF

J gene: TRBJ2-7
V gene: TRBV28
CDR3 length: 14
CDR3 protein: CASTSGGVGYEQYF

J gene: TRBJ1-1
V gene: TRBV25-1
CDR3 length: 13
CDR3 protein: CASIPTGNTEAFF

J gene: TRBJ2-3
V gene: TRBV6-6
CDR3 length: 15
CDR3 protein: CASSRTSGRADTQYF

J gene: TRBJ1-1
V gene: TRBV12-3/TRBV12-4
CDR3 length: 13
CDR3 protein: CASSLFGGTEAFF

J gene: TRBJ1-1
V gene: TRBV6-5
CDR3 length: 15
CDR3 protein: CASRLYRIPNTEAFF

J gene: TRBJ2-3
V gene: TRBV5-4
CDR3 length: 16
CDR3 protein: CASSVAVAGVTDTQYF

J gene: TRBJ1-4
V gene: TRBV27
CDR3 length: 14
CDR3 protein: CATQRGGRNEKLFF

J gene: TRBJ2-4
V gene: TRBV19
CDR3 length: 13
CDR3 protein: CASSTGQGYIQYF

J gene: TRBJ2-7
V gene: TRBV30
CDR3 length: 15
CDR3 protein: CAWRAGLAGVREQYF

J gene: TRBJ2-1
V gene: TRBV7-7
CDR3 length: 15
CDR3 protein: CASSLAGGPYNEQFF

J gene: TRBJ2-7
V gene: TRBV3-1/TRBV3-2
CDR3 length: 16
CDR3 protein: CASSQERTGASYEQYF

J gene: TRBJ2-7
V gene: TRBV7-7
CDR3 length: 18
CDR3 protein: CASSFPGLAGGTSYEQYF

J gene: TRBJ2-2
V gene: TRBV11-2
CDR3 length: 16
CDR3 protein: CASSSNRGRGTGELFF

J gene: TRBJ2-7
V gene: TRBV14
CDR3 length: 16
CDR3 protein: CASSQSWQGSSYEQYF

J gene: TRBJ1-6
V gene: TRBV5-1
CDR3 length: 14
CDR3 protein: CASSHGQGAPSLHF

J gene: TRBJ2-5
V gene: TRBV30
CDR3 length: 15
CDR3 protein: CAWSVGGTGGETQYF

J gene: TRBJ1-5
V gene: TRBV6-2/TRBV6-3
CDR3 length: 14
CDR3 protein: CASSRTGTGQPQHF

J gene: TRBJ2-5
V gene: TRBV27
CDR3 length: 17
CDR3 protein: CASSPFSGDPRFETQYF

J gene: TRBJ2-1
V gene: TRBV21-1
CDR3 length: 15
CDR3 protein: CASSIYFITGNEQFF

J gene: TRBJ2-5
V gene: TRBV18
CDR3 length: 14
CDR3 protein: CASSPSTVVETQYF

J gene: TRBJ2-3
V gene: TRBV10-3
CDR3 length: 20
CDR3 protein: CAISESEGLAGFPSTDTQYF

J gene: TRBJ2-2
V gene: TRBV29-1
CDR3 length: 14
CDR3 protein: CSVEKDRVTGELFF

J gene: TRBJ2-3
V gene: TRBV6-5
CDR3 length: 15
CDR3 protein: CASGETTRATDTQYF

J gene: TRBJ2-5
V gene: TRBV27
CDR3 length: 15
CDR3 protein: CASSLGRVGQETQYF

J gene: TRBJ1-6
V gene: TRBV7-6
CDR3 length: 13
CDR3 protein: CASSPERDSPLHF

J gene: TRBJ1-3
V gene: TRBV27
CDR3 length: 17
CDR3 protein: CASSPILTGGKGNTIYF

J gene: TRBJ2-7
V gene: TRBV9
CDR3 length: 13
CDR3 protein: CASSVAESYEQYF

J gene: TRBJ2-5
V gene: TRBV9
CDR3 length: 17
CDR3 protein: CASSPGTSTPAMETQYF

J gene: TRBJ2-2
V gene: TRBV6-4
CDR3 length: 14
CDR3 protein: CASSDSRAFGELFF

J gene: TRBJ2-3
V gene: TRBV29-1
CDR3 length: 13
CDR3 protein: CSVESIREGTQYF

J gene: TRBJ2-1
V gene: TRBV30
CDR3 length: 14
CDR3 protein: CARRRPGLYNEQFF

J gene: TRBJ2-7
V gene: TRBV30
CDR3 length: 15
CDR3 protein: CAGLGKGSSSYEQYF

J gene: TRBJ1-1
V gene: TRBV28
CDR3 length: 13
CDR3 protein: CASSLPPTAEAFF

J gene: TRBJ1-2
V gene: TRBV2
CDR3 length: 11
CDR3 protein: CAIGTGFGYTF

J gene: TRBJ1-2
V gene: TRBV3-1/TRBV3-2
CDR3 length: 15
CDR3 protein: CASSRRTGASDGYTF

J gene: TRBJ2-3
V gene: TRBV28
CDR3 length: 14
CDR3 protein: CASRSPTGADTQYF

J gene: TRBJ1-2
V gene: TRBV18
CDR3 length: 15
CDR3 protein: CASSPPSKGNYGYTF

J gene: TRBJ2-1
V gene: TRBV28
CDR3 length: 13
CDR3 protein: CASSFGISKEQFF

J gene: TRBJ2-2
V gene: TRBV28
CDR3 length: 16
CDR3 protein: CASSLAAGGLTGELFF

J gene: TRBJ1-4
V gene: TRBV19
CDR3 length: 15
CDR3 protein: CASSGPGLRYEKLFF

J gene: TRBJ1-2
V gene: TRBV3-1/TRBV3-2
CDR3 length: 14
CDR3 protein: CASSIRGGNYGYTF

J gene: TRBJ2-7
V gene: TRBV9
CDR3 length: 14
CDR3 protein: CASSPGTGVYEQYF

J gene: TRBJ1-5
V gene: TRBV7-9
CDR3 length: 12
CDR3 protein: CASSSPGLAQHF

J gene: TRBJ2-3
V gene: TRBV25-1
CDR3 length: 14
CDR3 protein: CASSFSGKADTQYF

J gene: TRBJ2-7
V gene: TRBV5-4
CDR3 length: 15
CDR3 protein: CASSFARGGRHEQYF

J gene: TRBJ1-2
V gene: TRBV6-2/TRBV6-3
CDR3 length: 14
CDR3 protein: CASSYEDRGIGYTF

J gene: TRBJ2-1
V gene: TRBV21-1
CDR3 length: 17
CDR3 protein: CASSKRGQIFPYNEQFF